A selection of T cell receptor beta chains follows, all from one sample in a study of T cells after yellow fever vaccination. TCRdb analysed the 5' RACE reads with MiXCR anew, one entry per CDR3 protein. The sample lists tens of thousands of distinct CDR3 sequences, 7.4% occurring once. Sequences were derived from CD8+ T cells sorted from PBMCs, sampled roughly 15 days after the first yellow fever vaccination. These receptors came from a man aged 18-30 years who received the YFV17D yellow fever vaccine. Both conserved end residues are part of each CDR3. Each record gives: D gene, J gene, V gene, CDR3 length, clone size, CDR3 protein, CDR3 DNA. A D gene is named only where the DNA matches it firmly. Rows may omit the clone size; those that give it use once, few, many or a size class.

D: .
J: TRBJ2-7
V: TRBV4-1
length: 15
size: many
CDR3: CASSRLRDPNYEQYF
DNA: TGCGCCAGCAGCCGACTACGAGATCCGAACTACGAGCAGTACTTC

D: .
J: TRBJ2-5
V: TRBV18
length: 16
size: many
CDR3: CASSPERSSRGETQYF
DNA: TGTGCCAGCTCACCAGAGAGGTCCTCAAGGGGGGAGACCCAGTACTTC

D: .
J: TRBJ2-1
V: TRBV5-5
length: 13
size: many
CDR3: CASSLADPNEQFF
DNA: TGTGCCAGCAGCTTGGCCGACCCCAATGAGCAGTTCTTC

D: .
J: TRBJ2-2
V: TRBV7-9
length: 13
size: many
CDR3: CASSPLNTGELFF
DNA: TGTGCCAGCAGCCCTCTCAACACCGGGGAGCTGTTTTTT

D: TRBD2
J: TRBJ2-1
V: TRBV19
length: 11
size: .
CDR3: CASREGNEQFF
DNA: TGTGCCAGTCGGGAGGGGAATGAGCAGTTCTTC

D: .
J: TRBJ1-1
V: TRBV5-4
length: 15
size: many
CDR3: CASSAGQQPLPRAFF
DNA: TGTGCCAGCAGCGCGGGACAACAACCCCTCCCAAGAGCTTTCTTT

D: .
J: TRBJ2-5
V: TRBV29-1
length: 15
size: many
CDR3: CSVEAAGTNQETQYF
DNA: TGCAGCGTTGAAGCTGCGGGGACCAACCAAGAGACCCAGTACTTC

D: TRBD2
J: TRBJ2-7
V: TRBV5-1
length: 15
size: many
CDR3: CASKLGPSGGYEQYF
DNA: TGCGCCAGCAAGCTGGGTCCTAGCGGGGGCTACGAGCAGTACTTC

D: .
J: TRBJ1-5
V: TRBV12-3/TRBV12-4
length: 16
size: many
CDR3: CASSLVGESFDQPQHF
DNA: TGTGCCAGCAGTTTAGTAGGAGAAAGTTTCGATCAGCCCCAGCATTTT

D: .
J: TRBJ2-4
V: TRBV6-5
length: 16
size: many
CDR3: CASSYGRTDIGNIQYF
DNA: TGTGCCAGCAGTTACGGCCGTACCGACATCGGAAACATTCAGTACTTC

D: .
J: TRBJ2-1
V: TRBV9
length: 15
size: medium-sized
CDR3: CASSPGGVGYNEQFF
DNA: TGTGCCAGCAGCCCAGGGGGGGTGGGTTACAATGAGCAGTTCTTC

D: .
J: TRBJ1-2
V: TRBV4-3
length: 16
size: many
CDR3: CASSQVPSGGVRGYTF
DNA: TGCGCCAGCAGCCAAGTCCCGAGCGGAGGGGTTCGTGGCTACACCTTC

D: TRBD1
J: TRBJ2-1
V: TRBV4-3
length: 13
size: many
CDR3: CASSHETGVEQFF
DNA: TGCGCCAGCAGCCACGAGACAGGGGTCGAGCAGTTCTTC

D: .
J: TRBJ1-1
V: TRBV7-9
length: 11
size: many
CDR3: CASSPTGTAFF
DNA: TGTGCCAGCAGTCCAACAGGGACAGCTTTCTTT

D: TRBD2
J: TRBJ2-5
V: TRBV3-1
length: 16
size: many
CDR3: CASSPSLAGLQETQYF
DNA: TGTGCCAGCAGCCCCAGCCTAGCGGGGCTCCAAGAGACCCAGTACTTC

D: .
J: TRBJ2-1
V: TRBV28
length: 15
size: many
CDR3: CASSSATSGGNEQFF
DNA: TGTGCCAGCAGTTCCGCCACGAGTGGAGGCAATGAGCAGTTCTTC

D: TRBD1
J: TRBJ1-1
V: TRBV4-3
length: 14
size: .
CDR3: CASSRSPGGTEAFF
DNA: TGCGCCAGCAGCCGTTCCCCAGGGGGCACTGAAGCTTTCTTT

D: .
J: TRBJ2-1
V: TRBV20-1
length: 14
size: many
CDR3: CSASDSTYYNEQFF
DNA: TGCAGTGCTTCAGACTCGACATACTACAATGAGCAGTTCTTC

D: .
J: TRBJ2-5
V: TRBV20-1
length: 15
size: .
CDR3: CSARDTWPRQETQYF
DNA: TGCAGTGCTAGAGATACTTGGCCTAGGCAAGAGACCCAGTACTTC

D: .
J: TRBJ1-4
V: TRBV7-9
length: 14
size: few
CDR3: CASSLVYGEEKLFF
DNA: TGTGCCAGCAGCTTAGTGTATGGGGAAGAAAAACTGTTTTTT

D: TRBD2
J: TRBJ2-5
V: TRBV4-1
length: 18
size: many
CDR3: CASSQGLAGGLFRETQYF
DNA: TGCGCCAGCAGCCAGGGACTAGCGGGGGGGTTATTTCGGGAGACCCAGTACTTC

D: .
J: TRBJ1-1
V: TRBV6-2/TRBV6-3
length: 14
size: few
CDR3: CASIKRASYTEAFF
DNA: TGTGCCAGCATCAAACGGGCCAGTTACACTGAAGCTTTCTTT

D: .
J: TRBJ1-1
V: TRBV7-2
length: 15
size: few
CDR3: CASSSVWRETNEAFF
DNA: TGTGCCAGCAGCTCCGTCTGGAGGGAAACGAATGAAGCTTTCTTT

D: TRBD1
J: TRBJ2-3
V: TRBV7-3
length: 17
size: many
CDR3: CASSLTPTGTSTDTQYF
DNA: TGTGCCAGCAGCTTAACCCCGACAGGGACAAGCACAGATACGCAGTATTTT

D: .
J: TRBJ1-2
V: TRBV4-1
length: 14
size: many
CDR3: CASSQDGFNYGYTF
DNA: TGCGCCAGCAGCCAAGACGGGTTTAACTATGGCTACACCTTC

D: TRBD1
J: TRBJ1-2
V: TRBV30
length: 11
size: many
CDR3: CAWDRGYGYTF
DNA: TGTGCCTGGGACAGGGGATATGGCTACACCTTC

D: .
J: TRBJ2-1
V: TRBV11-2
length: 16
size: many
CDR3: CASSLEADLTYNEQFF
DNA: TGTGCCAGCAGCTTAGAGGCGGATTTGACCTACAATGAGCAGTTCTTC

D: .
J: TRBJ2-7
V: TRBV5-4
length: 13
size: many
CDR3: CASSLEHASEQYF
DNA: TGTGCCAGCAGCTTGGAACACGCGAGCGAGCAGTACTTC

D: .
J: TRBJ1-6
V: TRBV20-1
length: 15
size: many
CDR3: CSALPMMGRNSPLHF
DNA: TGCAGTGCTCTCCCCATGATGGGACGTAATTCACCCCTCCACTTT

D: TRBD1
J: TRBJ1-2
V: TRBV7-9
length: 14
size: .
CDR3: CASSLAGGLYGYTF
DNA: TGTGCCAGCAGCTTAGCAGGGGGCCTCTATGGCTACACCTTC

D: .
J: TRBJ1-6
V: TRBV4-2
length: 17
size: many
CDR3: CASSQGTYSSYNSPLHF
DNA: TGTGCCAGCAGCCAAGGCACCTACAGCTCCTATAATTCACCCCTCCACTTT

D: TRBD1
J: TRBJ1-1
V: TRBV30
length: 14
size: few
CDR3: CAWSSGQMNTEAFF
DNA: TGTGCCTGGAGTTCGGGACAGATGAACACTGAAGCTTTCTTT

D: TRBD1
J: TRBJ2-7
V: TRBV25-1
length: 16
size: few
CDR3: CASSEPGQGTVPEQYF
DNA: TGTGCCAGCAGTGAACCAGGACAGGGAACAGTCCCCGAGCAGTACTTC

D: .
J: TRBJ1-3
V: TRBV20-1
length: 14
size: many
CDR3: CSASSGISGNTIYF
DNA: TGCAGTGCTAGCTCGGGGATCTCTGGAAACACCATATATTTT

D: .
J: TRBJ2-6
V: TRBV29-1
length: 16
size: .
CDR3: CSVEEDTRSGANVLTF
DNA: TGCAGCGTTGAAGAAGACACCCGCTCTGGGGCCAACGTCCTGACTTTC

D: .
J: TRBJ1-4
V: TRBV12-3/TRBV12-4
length: 12
size: many
CDR3: CASSISGEKLFF
DNA: TGTGCCAGCAGTATCTCAGGGGAAAAACTGTTTTTT

D: TRBD2
J: TRBJ2-1
V: TRBV5-4
length: 14
size: .
CDR3: CASSGGGGPNEQFF
DNA: TGTGCCAGCAGCGGCGGCGGGGGGCCGAATGAGCAGTTCTTC

D: TRBD1
J: TRBJ1-6
V: TRBV7-9
length: 13
size: many
CDR3: CATWWDRESPLHF
DNA: TGTGCCACCTGGTGGGACAGGGAATCACCCCTCCACTTT

D: .
J: TRBJ1-2
V: TRBV13
length: 12
size: .
CDR3: CASSPRFYGYTF
DNA: TGTGCCAGCAGCCCCCGGTTCTATGGCTACACCTTC

D: TRBD2
J: TRBJ2-3
V: TRBV9
length: 12
size: many
CDR3: CASSSGGNTQYF
DNA: TGTGCCAGCAGCTCGGGAGGGAATACGCAGTATTTT

D: TRBD1
J: TRBJ2-4
V: TRBV19
length: 17
size: .
CDR3: CASRRTTGGLTKNIQYF
DNA: TGTGCCAGTAGGAGAACTACAGGGGGCTTGACCAAAAACATTCAGTACTTC

D: .
J: TRBJ1-2
V: TRBV12-5
length: 14
size: many
CDR3: CASGPLVTGYGYTF
DNA: TGTGCTAGTGGCCCCCTCGTCACGGGCTATGGCTACACCTTC

D: .
J: TRBJ2-1
V: TRBV29-1
length: 13
size: many
CDR3: CSFVQVSYNEQFF
DNA: TGCAGCTTCGTGCAGGTTTCCTACAATGAGCAGTTCTTC

D: TRBD1
J: TRBJ2-5
V: TRBV7-9
length: 14
size: .
CDR3: CASSSPGQGWTQYF
DNA: TGTGCCAGCAGCTCACCGGGACAGGGGTGGACCCAGTACTTC